This TCR beta chain was documented in a study of metastatic and nonmetastatic thyroid tumors (dated by TCRdb to 2018 to 2020). Broadly, across the study: For patients with malignant and with benign thyroid disease, the researchers compared repertoires between peripheral blood samples and tumor or nodule tissue samples.

From its cysteine to its phenylalanine, the CDR3 spans 16 amino acids. The retained sequence is limited to the CDR3, 48 bases, with the frame set at the first base. The V and J ends are trimmed by 0 bases and 8 bases, leaving 16 bases between them. Based on the germline V gene (reference sequence), the CDR1 and CDR2 sequences are LGHDT and YNNKEL. The full study reports these points: In both blood and tumor samples, TCR beta diversity was reported to be significantly higher in malignant tumors than in benign nodules.

None of the patients had been given any treatment before thyroid surgery. Using T-cell receptor beta sequencing, the researchers looked back retrospectively at clinical samples from patients, gathered between about 2012 and 2018. This clone came up many times. Its antigen has not been determined. Nothing much larger sits one base from this clone, and base qualities are not available. The method was PCR. Reads for this sample came from an Illumina HiSeq 4000. High-throughput sequencing was used to profile the TCR beta-chain CDR3 region of each patient. The published analysis was carried out like this. Drawing on CDR3 differences between clinicopathological groups, the researchers built a classifier meant to tell apart patients with distant-metastatic papillary thyroid cancer. The Shannon index was used to assess repertoire diversity, and the Morisita-Horn index was used to assess tumor-blood repertoire similarity. In-frame beta chains were kept once TCRdb had trimmed the public reads at Q25 with fastp and called clones with MiXCR. TCRdb, not the original authors, processed these V and J calls. The sample contains tens of thousands of clones, roughly a quarter of them found a single time. Jointly, the top ten make up more than 15% of the sample.

The rearrangement joined TRBV3-1 to TRBJ1-4, with a weak D call of TRBD1 (6 bases match). The sequence came from a female donor with papillary thyroid cancer or a benign thyroid nodule (not recorded which). Some clones in this sample may be carry-over from other donors' samples. Sequencing was done on a sample of blood. The nucleotide sequence reads TGTGCCAGCAGCCAAGAGCGAGGACTAGGGGGGGAAAAACTGTTTTTT. It translates as CASSQERGLGGEKLFF.